The entry below describes one TCR beta chain. Its antigen is currently unknown. These data are taken from a study of cytomegalovirus exposure and HLA in healthy donors. Study context: Membership in the Caucasian-associated ancestry cluster was found for approximately 85% of 300 to 500 genotyped donors. Study results and caveats: Most TCR sequences were rare, but some public TCRs occurred in many donors. Differences between HLA loci emerged in a later analysis of TCR association rates, with DRB1 most and HLA-C fewest.

Germline lookup yields CDR1 SNHLY and CDR2 FYNNEI. Unmatched junction bases numbered 6, after V lost 4 bases and J lost 10 bases. CDR3 length: 13 amino acids. Vbeta (60) and Jbeta (13) primers were used in the PCR. Using immunoSEQ multiplex PCR, the repertoire was profiled, and TCRdb retains in-frame clones only, with some absent. The table lists approximately 200,000 clones, around 74% of them singletons. The TCR originated in a girl aged 10 to 17 in good health and CMV-seropositive. The chain couples TRBV2 to TRBJ1-1; TRBD1 matches 10 bases. The sequencing sample was made of PBMCs. The chain's CDR3 is CASSGGQGTVAFF. The CDR3 nucleotides read TGTGCCAGCAGTGGGGGACAGGGGACGGTAGCTTTCTTT.